The text below deals with one T cell receptor beta chain. The antigen is not known. Trimming took off 1 base at V and 5 bases at J, with 17 bases between the two ends. From germline, CDR1 is SGHNT and CDR2 YYREEE (reference sequence). The CDR3 is 16 residues long. Specified time point: newly diagnosed, previously untreated cHL patient sample. From thawed PBMCs, CD4+ T cells were purified using magnetic negative selection. Comparison relied on PBMCs that came from newly diagnosed, untreated classical Hodgkin lymphoma. This record comes from a study of PD-1 blockade in classical Hodgkin lymphoma. General study findings and limits: Healthy donors reportedly exceeded newly diagnosed patients in baseline TCR diversity.

Sequencing used immunoSEQ multiplex PCR; TCRdb keeps in-frame clones, though not all of them. The sample has some 23,000 clones; about 90% are singletons. V usage is TRBV5-4 and J usage is TRBJ2-3; D is unclear. The TCR was taken from a human donor with classical Hodgkin lymphoma. Sequencing was performed on CD4+ T cells from blood. The CDR3 sequence: CASSLWRGSGGDTQYF. CDR3 nucleotides: TGTGCCAGCAGCTTGTGGCGCGGTTCGGGTGGAGATACGCAGTATTTT.